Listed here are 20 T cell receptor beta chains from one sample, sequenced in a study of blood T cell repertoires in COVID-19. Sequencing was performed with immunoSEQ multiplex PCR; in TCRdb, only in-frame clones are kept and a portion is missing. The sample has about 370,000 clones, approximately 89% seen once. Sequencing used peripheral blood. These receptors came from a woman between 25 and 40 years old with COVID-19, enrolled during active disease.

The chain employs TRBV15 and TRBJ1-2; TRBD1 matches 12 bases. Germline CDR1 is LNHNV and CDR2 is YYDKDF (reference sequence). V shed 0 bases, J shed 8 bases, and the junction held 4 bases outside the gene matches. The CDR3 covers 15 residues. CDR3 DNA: TGTGCCACCAGCAGAGAGGGACAGGGGGCAGTAGGCTACACCTTC. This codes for CATSREGQGAVGYTF.

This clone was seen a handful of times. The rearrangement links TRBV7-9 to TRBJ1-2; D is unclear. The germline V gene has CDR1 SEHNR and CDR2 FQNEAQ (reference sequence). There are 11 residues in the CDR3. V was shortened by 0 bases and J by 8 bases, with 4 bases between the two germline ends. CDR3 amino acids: CASSLAYGYTF. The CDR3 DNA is TGTGCCAGCAGCTTAGCCTACGGCTACACCTTC.

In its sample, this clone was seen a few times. CDR3 coding DNA: TGCGCCAGCAGCCAAGCTACTAGCGGGACCTACGAGCAGTACTTC. Translated, it gives CASSQATSGTYEQYF. This chain joins TRBV4-1 and TRBJ2-7; 10 bases fit TRBD2. The germline gives CDR1 MGHRA, CDR2 YSYEKL. Germline trimming cut 1 base from V and 2 bases from J; bases unmatched to any gene: 2. The CDR3 consists of 15 residues.

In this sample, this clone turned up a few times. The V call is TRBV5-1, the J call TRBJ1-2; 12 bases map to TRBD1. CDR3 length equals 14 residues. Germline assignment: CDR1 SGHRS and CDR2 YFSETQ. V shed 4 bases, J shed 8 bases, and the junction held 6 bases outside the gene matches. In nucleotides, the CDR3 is TGCGCCAGCAGCCCGGGACAGGGGGCCGGAGGCTACACCTTC. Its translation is CASSPGQGAGGYTF. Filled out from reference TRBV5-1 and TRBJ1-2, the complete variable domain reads KAGVTQTPRYLIKTRGQQVTLSCSPISGHRSVSWYQQTPGQGLQFLFEYFSETQRNKGNFPGRFSGRQFSNSRSEMNVSTLELGDSALYLCASSPGQGAGGYTFGSGTRLTVV.

The CDR3 nucleotides are TGTGCCAGCGGGACTCCTACCTCCTACGAGCAGTACTTC. Amino acid sequence: CASGTPTSYEQYF. This sequence joins TRBV2 and TRBJ2-7; D perhaps matches TRBD2 (6 bases). Trimming left V 8 bases short and J 0 bases short, with 11 bases between. This CDR3 has 13 residues. Germline CDR1 SNHLY, CDR2 FYNNEI.

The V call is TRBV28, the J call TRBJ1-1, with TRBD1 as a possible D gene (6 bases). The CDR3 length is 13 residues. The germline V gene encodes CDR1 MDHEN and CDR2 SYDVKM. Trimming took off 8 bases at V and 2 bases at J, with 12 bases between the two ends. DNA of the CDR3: TGTGCCAGCGTACGACAGGTTAACACTGAAGCTTTCTTT. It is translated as CASVRQVNTEAFF.

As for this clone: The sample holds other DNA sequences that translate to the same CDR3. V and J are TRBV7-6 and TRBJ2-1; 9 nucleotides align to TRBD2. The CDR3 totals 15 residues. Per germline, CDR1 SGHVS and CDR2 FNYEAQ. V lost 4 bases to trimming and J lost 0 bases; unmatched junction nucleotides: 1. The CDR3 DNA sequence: TGTGCCAGCAGCTCTAGCGGGAACTCCTACAATGAGCAGTTCTTC. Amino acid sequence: CASSSSGNSYNEQFF.

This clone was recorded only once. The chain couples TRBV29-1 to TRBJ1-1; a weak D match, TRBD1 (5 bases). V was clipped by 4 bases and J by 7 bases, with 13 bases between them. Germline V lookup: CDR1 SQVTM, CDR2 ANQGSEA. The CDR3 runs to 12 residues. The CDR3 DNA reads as TGCAGCGTTGGCTGGGGCGGTGATGAAGCTTTCTTT. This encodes CSVGWGGDEAFF.

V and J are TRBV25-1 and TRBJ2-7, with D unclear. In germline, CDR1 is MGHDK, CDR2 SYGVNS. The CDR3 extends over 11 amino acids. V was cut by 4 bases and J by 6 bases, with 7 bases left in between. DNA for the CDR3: TGTGCCAGCAGTGCCTCACTCGAGCAGTACTTC. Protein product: CASSASLEQYF.

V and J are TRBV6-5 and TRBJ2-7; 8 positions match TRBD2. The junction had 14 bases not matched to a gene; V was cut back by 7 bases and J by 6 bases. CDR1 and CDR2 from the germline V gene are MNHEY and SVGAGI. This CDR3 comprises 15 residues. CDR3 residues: CASINPSGSGGEQYF. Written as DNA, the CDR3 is TGTGCCAGCATTAATCCCAGCGGGAGTGGGGGCGAGCAGTACTTC.

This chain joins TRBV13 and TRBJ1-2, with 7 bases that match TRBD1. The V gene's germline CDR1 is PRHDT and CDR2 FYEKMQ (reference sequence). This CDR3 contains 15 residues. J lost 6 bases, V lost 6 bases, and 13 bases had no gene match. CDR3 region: CASSNLGGGRNGYTF. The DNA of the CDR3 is TGTGCCAGCAGTAACCTAGGGGGCGGCAGAAATGGCTACACCTTC.

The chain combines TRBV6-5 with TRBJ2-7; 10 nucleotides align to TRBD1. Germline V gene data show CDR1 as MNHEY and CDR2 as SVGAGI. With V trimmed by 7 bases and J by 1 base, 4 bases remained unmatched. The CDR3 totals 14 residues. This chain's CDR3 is CASKRQGASYEQYF. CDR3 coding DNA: TGTGCCAGCAAGAGACAGGGGGCTTCCTACGAGCAGTACTTC.

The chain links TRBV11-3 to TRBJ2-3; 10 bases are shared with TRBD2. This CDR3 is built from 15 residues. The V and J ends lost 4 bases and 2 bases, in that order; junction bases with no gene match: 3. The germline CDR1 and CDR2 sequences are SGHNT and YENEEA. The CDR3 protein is CASSSGLADTDTQYF. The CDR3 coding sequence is TGTGCCAGCAGCTCCGGACTAGCGGACACAGATACGCAGTATTTT.

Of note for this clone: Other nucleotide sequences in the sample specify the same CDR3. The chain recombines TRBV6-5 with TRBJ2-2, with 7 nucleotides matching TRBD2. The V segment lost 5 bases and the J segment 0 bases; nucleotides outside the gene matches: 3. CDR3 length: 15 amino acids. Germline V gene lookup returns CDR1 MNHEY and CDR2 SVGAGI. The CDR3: CASSLGRANTGELFF. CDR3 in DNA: TGTGCCAGCAGTCTGGGGAGGGCGAACACCGGGGAGCTGTTTTTT.

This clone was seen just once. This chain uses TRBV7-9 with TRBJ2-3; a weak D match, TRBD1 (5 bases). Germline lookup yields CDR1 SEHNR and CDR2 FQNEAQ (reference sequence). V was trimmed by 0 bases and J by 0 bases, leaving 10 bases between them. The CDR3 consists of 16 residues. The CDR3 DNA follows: TGTGCCAGCAGCTTAGCAACTGGGGCTAGCACAGATACGCAGTATTTT. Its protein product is CASSLATGASTDTQYF.

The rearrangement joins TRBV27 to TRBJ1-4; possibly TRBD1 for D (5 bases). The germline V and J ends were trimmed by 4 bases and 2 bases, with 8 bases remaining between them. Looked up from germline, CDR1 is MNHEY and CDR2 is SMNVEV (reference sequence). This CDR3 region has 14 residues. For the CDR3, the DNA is TGTGCCAGCAGTTCGGCAGGGACTAATGAAAAACTGTTTTTT. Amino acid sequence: CASSSAGTNEKLFF.

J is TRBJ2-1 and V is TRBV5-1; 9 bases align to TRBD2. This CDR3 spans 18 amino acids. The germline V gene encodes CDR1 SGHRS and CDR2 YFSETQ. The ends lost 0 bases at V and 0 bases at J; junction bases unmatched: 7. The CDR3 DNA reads TGCGCCAGCAGCTTGGGTTTAGCGGGAGAGGGCTCCTACAATGAGCAGTTCTTC. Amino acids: CASSLGLAGEGSYNEQFF.

CDR3 region: CASSGGVGEKLFF. The CDR3 bases are TGCGCCAGCTCAGGGGGCGTCGGGGAAAAACTGTTTTTT. The rearrangement uses TRBV5-1 and TRBJ1-4; the match to TRBD1 covers 8 bases. The length of the CDR3 is 13 residues. Germline CDR1 is SGHRS and CDR2 is YFSETQ. V dropped 7 bases and J dropped 8; count of bases not matched to a gene: 7.

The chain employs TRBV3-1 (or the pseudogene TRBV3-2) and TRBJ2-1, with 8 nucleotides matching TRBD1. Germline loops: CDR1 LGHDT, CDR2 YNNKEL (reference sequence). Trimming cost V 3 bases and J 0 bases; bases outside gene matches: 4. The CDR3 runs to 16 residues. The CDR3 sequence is CASSQPGGLSYNEQFF. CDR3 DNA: TGTGCCAGCAGCCAGCCAGGGGGCCTCTCCTACAATGAGCAGTTCTTC.

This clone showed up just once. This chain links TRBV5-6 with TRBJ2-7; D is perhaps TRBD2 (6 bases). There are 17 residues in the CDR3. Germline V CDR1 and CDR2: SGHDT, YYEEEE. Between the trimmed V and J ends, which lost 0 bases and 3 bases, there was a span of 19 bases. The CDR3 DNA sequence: TGTGCCAGCAGCTTGGCCATCGAGGGACTGGGGGACTACGAGCAGTACTTC. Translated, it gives CASSLAIEGLGDYEQYF. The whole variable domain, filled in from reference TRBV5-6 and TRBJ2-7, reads DAGVTQSPTHLIKTRGQQVTLRCSPKSGHDTVSWYQQALGQGPQFIFQYYEEEERQRGNFPDRFSGHQFPNYSSELNVNALLLGDSALYLCASSLAIEGLGDYEQYFGPGTRLTVT.